This T cell receptor (beta chain) comes out of a study of cytomegalovirus exposure and HLA in healthy donors. TCRdb's table, derived via immunoSEQ multiplex PCR, lists solely in-frame clones and lacks some. The sample gives more than 300,000 clones, about nine tenths of which show up once; 0.83% is in the top ten. The CDR3 length is 14 residues. V lost 8 bases and J lost 1; bases outside the gene matches: 8. The germline CDR1 and CDR2 sequences are SNHLY and FYNNEI. Sample: PBMCs. The V call is TRBV2, the J call TRBJ2-7, with 7 nucleotides matching TRBD1. The clonotype originates from a woman younger than 35 in good health and CMV-seronegative. The DNA for the CDR3 is TGTGCCAGCGGCCGGGACAGAGCATCCTACGAGCAGTACTTC. Residues: CASGRDRASYEQYF.